This TCR beta chain stems from a study of monozygotic twins with inflammatory bowel disease. An amount of 3500 ng of total RNA was used for each TCR library. Eight cDNA synthesis reactions were run for every sample. TCRdb reprocessed the 5' RACE reads; each CDR3 protein has one entry and no DNA is given. This specimen shows over 110,000 distinct CDR3 sequences; the ten leading clones hold roughly 2.5%. This CDR3 has 15 amino acids. The germline V gene has CDR1 SGHRS and CDR2 YFSETQ. It was from whole blood, with no T cell sorting, that total RNA was isolated. Sequences were obtained from blood. The sequence came from a human donor with ulcerative colitis or Crohn's disease, or a healthy co-twin of an affected twin (not recorded which). V usage is TRBV5-1 and J usage is TRBJ2-5; TCRdb designates TRBD1, a call that cannot be tested without DNA. The CDR3 region is CASSLYFGGQETQYF.